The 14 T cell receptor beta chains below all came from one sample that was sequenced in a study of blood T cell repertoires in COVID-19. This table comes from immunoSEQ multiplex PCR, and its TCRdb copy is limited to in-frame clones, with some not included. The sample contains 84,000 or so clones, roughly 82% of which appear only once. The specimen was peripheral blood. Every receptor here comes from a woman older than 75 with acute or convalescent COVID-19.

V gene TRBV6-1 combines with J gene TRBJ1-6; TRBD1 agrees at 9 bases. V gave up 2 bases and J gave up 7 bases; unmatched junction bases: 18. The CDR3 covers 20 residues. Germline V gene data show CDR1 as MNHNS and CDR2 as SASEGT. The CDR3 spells CASSEWVGTGFSPRNSPLHF. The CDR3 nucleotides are TGTGCCAGCAGTGAATGGGTGGGGACAGGGTTTTCCCCCCGAAATTCACCCCTCCACTTT.

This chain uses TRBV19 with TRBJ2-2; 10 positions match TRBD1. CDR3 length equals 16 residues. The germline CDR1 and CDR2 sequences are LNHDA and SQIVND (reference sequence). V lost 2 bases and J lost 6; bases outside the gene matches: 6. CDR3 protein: CASSITGTGAAGELFF. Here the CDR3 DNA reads TGTGCCAGTAGTATAACCGGGACAGGGGCGGCCGGGGAGCTGTTTTTT.

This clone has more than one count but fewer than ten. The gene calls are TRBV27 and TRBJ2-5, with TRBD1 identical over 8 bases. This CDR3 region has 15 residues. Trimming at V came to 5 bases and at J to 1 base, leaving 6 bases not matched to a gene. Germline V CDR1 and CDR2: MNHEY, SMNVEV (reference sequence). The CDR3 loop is CASSATGGRQETQYF. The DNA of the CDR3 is TGTGCCAGCAGTGCTACAGGGGGGCGCCAAGAGACCCAGTACTTC.

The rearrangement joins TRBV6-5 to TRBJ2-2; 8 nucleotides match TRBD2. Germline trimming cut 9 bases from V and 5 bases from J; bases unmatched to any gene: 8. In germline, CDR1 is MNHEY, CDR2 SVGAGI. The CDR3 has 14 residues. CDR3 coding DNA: TGTGCCAGTTTGGCGGGGGGCCGGACCGGGGAGCTGTTTTTT. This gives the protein CASLAGGRTGELFF.

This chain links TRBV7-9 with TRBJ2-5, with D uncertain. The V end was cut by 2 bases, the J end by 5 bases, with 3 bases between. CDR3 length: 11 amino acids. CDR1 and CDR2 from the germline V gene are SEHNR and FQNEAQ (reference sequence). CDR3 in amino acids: CASSLLETQYF. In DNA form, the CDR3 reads TGTGCCAGCAGCTTACTGGAGACCCAGTACTTC. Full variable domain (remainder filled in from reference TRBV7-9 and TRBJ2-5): DTGVSQNPRHKITKRGQNVTFRCDPISEHNRLYWYRQTLGQGPEFLTYFQNEAQLEKSRLLSDRFSAERPKGSFSTLEIQRTEQGDSAMYLCASSLLETQYFGPGTRLLVL.

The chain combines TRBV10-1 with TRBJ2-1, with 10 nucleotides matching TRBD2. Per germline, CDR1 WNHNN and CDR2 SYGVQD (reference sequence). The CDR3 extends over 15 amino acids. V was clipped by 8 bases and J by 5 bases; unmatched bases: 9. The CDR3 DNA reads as TGCGCCAGCTCGGCTAGCGGGGGCCTAAACAATGAGCAGTTCTTC. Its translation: CASSASGGLNNEQFF.

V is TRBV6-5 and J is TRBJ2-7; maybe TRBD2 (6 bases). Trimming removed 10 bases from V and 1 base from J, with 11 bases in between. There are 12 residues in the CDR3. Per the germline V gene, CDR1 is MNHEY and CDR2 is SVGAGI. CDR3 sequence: CATSGGSYEQYF. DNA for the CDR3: TGTGCCACGTCTGGGGGGTCCTACGAGCAGTACTTC.

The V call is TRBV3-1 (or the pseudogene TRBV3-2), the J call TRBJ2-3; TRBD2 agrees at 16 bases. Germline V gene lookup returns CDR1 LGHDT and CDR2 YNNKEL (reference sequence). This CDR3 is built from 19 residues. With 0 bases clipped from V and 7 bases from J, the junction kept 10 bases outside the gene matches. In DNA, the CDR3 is TGTGCCAGCAGCCAAGATACCGGGACTAGCGGGGGGGCTGGGAATACGCAGTATTTT. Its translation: CASSQDTGTSGGAGNTQYF.

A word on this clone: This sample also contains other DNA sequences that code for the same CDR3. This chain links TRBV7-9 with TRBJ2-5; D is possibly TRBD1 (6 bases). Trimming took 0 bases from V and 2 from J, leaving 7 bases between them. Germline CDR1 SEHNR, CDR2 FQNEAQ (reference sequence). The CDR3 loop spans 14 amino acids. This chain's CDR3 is CASSLAQGQETQYF. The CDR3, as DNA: TGTGCCAGCAGCTTAGCACAGGGACAAGAGACCCAGTACTTC. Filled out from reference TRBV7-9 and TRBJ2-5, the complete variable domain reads DTGVSQNPRHKITKRGQNVTFRCDPISEHNRLYWYRQTLGQGPEFLTYFQNEAQLEKSRLLSDRFSAERPKGSFSTLEIQRTEQGDSAMYLCASSLAQGQETQYFGPGTRLLVL.

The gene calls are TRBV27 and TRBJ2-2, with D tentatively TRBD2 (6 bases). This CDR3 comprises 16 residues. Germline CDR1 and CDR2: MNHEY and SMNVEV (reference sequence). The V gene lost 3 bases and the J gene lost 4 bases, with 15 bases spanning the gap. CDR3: CASSFGGWRVTGELFF. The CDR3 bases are TGTGCCAGCAGTTTCGGGGGTTGGAGGGTCACCGGGGAGCTGTTTTTT.

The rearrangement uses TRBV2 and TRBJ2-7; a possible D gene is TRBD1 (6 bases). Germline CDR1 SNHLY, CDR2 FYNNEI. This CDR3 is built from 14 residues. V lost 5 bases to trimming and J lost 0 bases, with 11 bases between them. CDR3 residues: CASSRDTSSYEQYF. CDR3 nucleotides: TGTGCCAGCAGTCGGGACACATCCTCCTACGAGCAGTACTTC.

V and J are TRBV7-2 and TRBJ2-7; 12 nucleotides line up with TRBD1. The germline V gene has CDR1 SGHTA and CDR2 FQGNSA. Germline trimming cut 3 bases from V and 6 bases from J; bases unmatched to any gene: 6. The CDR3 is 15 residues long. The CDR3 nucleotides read TGTGCCAGCAGCTTCGGGGGGACAGGGGGCGGCGAGCAGTACTTC. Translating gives CASSFGGTGGGEQYF.

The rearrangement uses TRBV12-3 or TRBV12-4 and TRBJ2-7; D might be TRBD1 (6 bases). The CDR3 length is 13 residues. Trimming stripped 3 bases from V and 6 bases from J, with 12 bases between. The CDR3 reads CASSFKRGSEQYF. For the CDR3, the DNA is TGTGCCAGCAGTTTTAAAAGGGGGAGCGAGCAGTACTTC.

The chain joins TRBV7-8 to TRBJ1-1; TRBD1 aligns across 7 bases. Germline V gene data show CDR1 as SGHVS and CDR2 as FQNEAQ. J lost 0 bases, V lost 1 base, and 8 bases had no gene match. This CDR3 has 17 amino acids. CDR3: CASSLGGQSIMNTEAFF. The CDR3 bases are TGTGCCAGCAGCTTAGGGGGACAGTCAATAATGAACACTGAAGCTTTCTTT.